This T cell receptor (beta chain) is from a study of T cell responses to AZD1222 COVID-19 vaccine. Method: immunoSEQ multiplex PCR; TCRdb's copy keeps in-frame clones and lacks some. Of approximately 110,000 clones listed, roughly nine tenths are singletons. V shed 6 bases, J shed 6 bases, and the junction held 7 bases outside the gene matches. The CDR3 is 14 residues long. Germline V gives CDR1 SNHLY, CDR2 FYNNEI. This sequence originates from an adult in good health. The chain has TRBV2 and TRBJ1-2; 10 bases agree with TRBD1. The sample was peripheral blood, taken on day 0 of AZD1222 vaccination. Here the CDR3 reads CASRQTGGLHGYTF. The CDR3 coding sequence is TGTGCCAGCAGGCAGACAGGGGGCCTCCATGGCTACACCTTC.